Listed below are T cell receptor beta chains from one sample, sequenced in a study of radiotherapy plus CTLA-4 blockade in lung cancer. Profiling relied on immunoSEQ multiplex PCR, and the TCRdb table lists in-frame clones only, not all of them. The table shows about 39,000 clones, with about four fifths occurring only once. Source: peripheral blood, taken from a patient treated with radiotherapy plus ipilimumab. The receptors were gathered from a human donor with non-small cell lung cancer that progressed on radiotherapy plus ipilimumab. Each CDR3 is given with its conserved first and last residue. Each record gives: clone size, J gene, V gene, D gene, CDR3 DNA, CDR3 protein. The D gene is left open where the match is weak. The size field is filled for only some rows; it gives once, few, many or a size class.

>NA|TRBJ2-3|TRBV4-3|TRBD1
TGCGCCAGCAGAAGGTCAGGGGGCAACACAGATACGCAGTATTTT
CASRRSGGNTDTQYF
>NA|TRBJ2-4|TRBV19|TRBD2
TGTGCCAGTAGTATACTAGCGGGGGGGCGGGGCAAAAACATTCAGTACTTC
CASSILAGGRGKNIQYF
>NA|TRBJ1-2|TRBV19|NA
TGTGCCAGTAGTATTTTATTGGGGGCGAGCTATGGCTACACCTTC
CASSILLGASYGYTF
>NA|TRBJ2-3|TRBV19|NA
TGTGCCAGTAGTAAGACAGGCCGTACAGATACGCAGTATTTT
CASSKTGRTDTQYF
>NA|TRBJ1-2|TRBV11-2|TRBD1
TGTGCCAGCAGCCCCCTGACAGGGCCGCTTAACTATGGCTACACCTTC
CASSPLTGPLNYGYTF
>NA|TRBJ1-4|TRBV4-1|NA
TGCGCCAGCAGCCAAGGTGCCAGGGGCGGACTCTATGAAAAACTGTTTTTT
CASSQGARGGLYEKLFF
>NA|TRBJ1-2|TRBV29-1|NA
TGCAGCGTTAGCCAGGGCGGAGGCTACACCTTC
CSVSQGGGYTF
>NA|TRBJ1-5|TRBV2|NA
TGTGCCAGCACGCCCGGGGGGGGTTGGGGGGGCAATCAGCCCCAGCATTTT
CASTPGGGWGGNQPQHF
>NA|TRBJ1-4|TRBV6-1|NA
TGTGCCAGCAGTGAAGCGGTACACCCTAGGAGTGAAAAACTGTTTTTT
CASSEAVHPRSEKLFF
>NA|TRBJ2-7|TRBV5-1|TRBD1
TGCGCCAGCAGCCCAAGACAGGGTTCCCTTTTATCCTACGAGCAGTACTTC
CASSPRQGSLLSYEQYF
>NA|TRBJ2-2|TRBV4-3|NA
TGCGCCAGCAGCCAAGACTCCCAGGGCGGGGAGCTGTTTTTT
CASSQDSQGGELFF
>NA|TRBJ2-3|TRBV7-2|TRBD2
TGTGCCAGCAGTACCGGGACTAGCGGGACGCAGTATTTT
CASSTGTSGTQYF
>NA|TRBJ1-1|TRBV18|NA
TGTGCCAGCTCATTAGGTACAGGGAGTATAACCGAAGCTTTCTTT
CASSLGTGSITEAFF
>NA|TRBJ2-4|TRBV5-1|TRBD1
TGCGCCAGCAGCCTGGACAGGTACGATATGCTGGCCAAAAACATTCAGTACTTC
CASSLDRYDMLAKNIQYF
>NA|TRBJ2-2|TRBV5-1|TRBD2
TGCGCCAGCGCTCCGGGACTAGCGACCGGGGAGCTGTTTTTT
CASAPGLATGELFF
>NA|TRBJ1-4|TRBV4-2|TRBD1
TGTGCCAGCAGCCAAGATACGTACCAGGGGGTTGAAAAACTGTTTTTT
CASSQDTYQGVEKLFF
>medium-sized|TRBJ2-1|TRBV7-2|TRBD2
TGTGCCAGCAGCTTAGCGGGGGGGTACAATGAGCAGTTCTTC
CASSLAGGYNEQFF
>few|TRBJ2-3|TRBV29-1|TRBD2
TGCAGCCCTCCGGACTTTGGGGAGGGGACTAGCACAGATACGCAGTATTTT
CSPPDFGEGTSTDTQYF
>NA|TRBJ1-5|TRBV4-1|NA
TGCGCCAGCAGCCAAGACTGGGGAGCGCGCAATCAGCCCCAGCATTTT
CASSQDWGARNQPQHF
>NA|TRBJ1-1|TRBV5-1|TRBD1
TGCGCCAGCAGCTCGCAGGGGGCGCAGACTGAAGCTTTCTTT
CASSSQGAQTEAFF
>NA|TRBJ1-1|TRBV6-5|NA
TGTGCCAGCAGTTACGGCAGGTTTACCCCGAACACTGAAGCTTTCTTT
CASSYGRFTPNTEAFF
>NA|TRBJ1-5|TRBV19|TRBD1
TGTGCCAGTAGTACCTCGACAGGGGCGAACCAGCCCCAGCATTTT
CASSTSTGANQPQHF
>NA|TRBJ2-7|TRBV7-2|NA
TGTGCCAGCAGCCAAACAGGGTCTGCCTACGAGCAGTACTTC
CASSQTGSAYEQYF
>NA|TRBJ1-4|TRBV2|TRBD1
TGTGCCAGCGCACGGTATAAACCGGGACAGCGAAATGAAAAACTGTTTTTT
CASARYKPGQRNEKLFF
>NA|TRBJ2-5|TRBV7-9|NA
TGTGCCGGTGAGGCCAGGGGACAAGAGACCCAGTACTTC
CAGEARGQETQYF
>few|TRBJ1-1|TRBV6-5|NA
TGTGCCAGCAGTTCTTTTCTTACGGGACAGAACACTGAAGCTTTCTTT
CASSSFLTGQNTEAFF
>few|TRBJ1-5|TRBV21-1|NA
TGTGCCAGCAGCAAAGGAGAGGGGGTCGAGGGCAATCAGCCCCAGCATTTT
CASSKGEGVEGNQPQHF
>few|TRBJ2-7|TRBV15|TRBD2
TGTGCCACCAGCAGAGATATGACTAGCGGGGTCTACGAGCAGTACTTC
CATSRDMTSGVYEQYF
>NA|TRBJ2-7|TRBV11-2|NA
TGTGCCAGCAGCTTAGTACCCCGGTTAGAGCAGTACTTC
CASSLVPRLEQYF
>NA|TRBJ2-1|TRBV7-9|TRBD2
TGTGCCAGCAGCTTAACCGGGACTAGCGGGGGGAATGAGCAGTTCTTC
CASSLTGTSGGNEQFF
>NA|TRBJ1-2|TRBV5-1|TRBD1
TGCGCCAGCAGCCCGGGACAGGGAAACTATGGCTACACCTTC
CASSPGQGNYGYTF
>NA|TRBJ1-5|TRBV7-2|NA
TGTGCCAGCAGCTTAGAACAAGGACTCAATCAGCCCCAGCATTTT
CASSLEQGLNQPQHF
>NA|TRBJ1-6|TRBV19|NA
TGTGCCAGTAGTATTGAGTTTAGTTCACCCCTCCACTTT
CASSIEFSSPLHF
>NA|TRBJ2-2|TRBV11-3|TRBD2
TGTGCCAGCAGCTCTGCGGGACTAGGGAACACCGGGGAGCTGTTTTTT
CASSSAGLGNTGELFF
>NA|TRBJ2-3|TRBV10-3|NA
TGTGCCATCAGTACAAAGAGCACAGATACGCAGTATTTT
CAISTKSTDTQYF
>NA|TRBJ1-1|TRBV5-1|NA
TGCGCCAGCAGGGAGACAGTCTCACCGAACACTGAAGCTTTCTTT
CASRETVSPNTEAFF
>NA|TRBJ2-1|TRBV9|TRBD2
TGTGCCAGCAGCGAAAGCGGGGGGGCCTACAATGAGCAGTTCTTC
CASSESGGAYNEQFF
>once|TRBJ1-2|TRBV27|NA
TGTGCCAGCAGTAGGTCAGGGGCTAAAGGCTACACCTTC
CASSRSGAKGYTF
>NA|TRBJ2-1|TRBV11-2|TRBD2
TGTGCCAGCAAGACTAGCGGGGGACCCTACAATGAGCAGTTCTTC
CASKTSGGPYNEQFF
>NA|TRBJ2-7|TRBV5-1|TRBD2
TGCGCCAGCAGCCCGTCCCGCGGGGGGGGCCCCTACGAGCAGTACTTC
CASSPSRGGGPYEQYF
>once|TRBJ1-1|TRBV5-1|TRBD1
TGCGCCAGCAGCTCTCTAGGACAGGCCGGCGAAGCTTTCTTT
CASSSLGQAGEAFF
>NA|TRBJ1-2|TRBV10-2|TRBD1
TGCGCCAGCAGTGATGGTCAGGGGGACCGGTATGGCTACACCTTC
CASSDGQGDRYGYTF
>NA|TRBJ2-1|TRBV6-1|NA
TGTGCCAGCAGTGGTCAGGGGTGGCGGAATGCGTACAATGAGCAGTTCTTC
CASSGQGWRNAYNEQFF
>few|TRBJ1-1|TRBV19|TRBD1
TGTGCCAGTAGGGGGACAGTGAACACTGAAGCTTTCTTT
CASRGTVNTEAFF
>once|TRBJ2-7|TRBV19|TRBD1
TGTGCCAGTAGTCCGGGACAGGGGATCCACGAGCAGTACTTC
CASSPGQGIHEQYF
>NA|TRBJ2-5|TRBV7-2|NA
TGTGCCAGCAGCTTAGGCCAGCAAGAGACCCAGTACTTC
CASSLGQQETQYF
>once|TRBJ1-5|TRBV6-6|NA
TGTGCCAGCAGTTCCGCGGGGCAGCCCCAGCATTTT
CASSSAGQPQHF
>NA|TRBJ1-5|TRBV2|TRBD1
TGTGCCAGCTCGACAGGGGCCGTACGGCCCCAGCATTTT
CASSTGAVRPQHF
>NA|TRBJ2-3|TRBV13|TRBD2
TGTGCCAGCAGCTCCTATAGCGGGGGGGCCGGTAGGAAGACGCAGTATTTT
CASSSYSGGAGRKTQYF
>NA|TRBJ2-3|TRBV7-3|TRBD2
TGTGCCAGCAGCTTAAGAGGAAGCGGGGGGGGTGCTAGCACAGATACGCAGTATTTT
CASSLRGSGGGASTDTQYF
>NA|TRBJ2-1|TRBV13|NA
TGTGCCAGCACCCCTCGGCGGGGTAGTGAGCAGTTCTTC
CASTPRRGSEQFF
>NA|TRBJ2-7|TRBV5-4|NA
TGTGCCAGCAGCTTTACAGACTCCTACGAGCAGTACTTC
CASSFTDSYEQYF
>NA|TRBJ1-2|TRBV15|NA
TGTGCCACCAGCAGAGATCACCGGGTTGATGGCTACACCTTC
CATSRDHRVDGYTF
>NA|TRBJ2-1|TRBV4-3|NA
TGCGCCAGCAGCCAAGAAGTCGGGGGGCTGACGGCCCACAATGAGCAGTTCTTC
CASSQEVGGLTAHNEQFF
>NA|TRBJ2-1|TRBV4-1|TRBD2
TGCGCCAGCAGCCAAGTCAAGCGGGGTGGGGGATCCTACAATGAGCAGTTCTTC
CASSQVKRGGGSYNEQFF
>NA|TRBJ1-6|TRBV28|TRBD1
TGTGCCAGCAGTTTATCTGGGACAGGTAATTCACCCCTCCACTTT
CASSLSGTGNSPLHF
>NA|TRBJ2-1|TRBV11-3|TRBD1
TGTGCCAGCAGCTACCGGTACAGGGGGCGTGGAAATGAGCAGTTCTTC
CASSYRYRGRGNEQFF